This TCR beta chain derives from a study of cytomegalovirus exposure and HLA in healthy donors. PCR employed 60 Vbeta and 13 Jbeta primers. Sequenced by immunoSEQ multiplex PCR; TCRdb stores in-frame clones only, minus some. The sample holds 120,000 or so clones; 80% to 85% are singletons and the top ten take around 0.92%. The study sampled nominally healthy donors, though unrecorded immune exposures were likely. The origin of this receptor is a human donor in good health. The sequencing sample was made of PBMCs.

The CDR3 nucleotides read TGTGCCAGCAGAAACTGGCAAGAGACCCAGTACTTC. Protein sequence: CASRNWQETQYF. The chain carries TRBV27 and TRBJ2-5; no firm D call. The CDR3 has 12 residues. The V end lost 6 bases, the J end lost 2 bases, and 7 bases lay between the germline ends. Germline CDR1 and CDR2: MNHEY and SMNVEV (reference sequence).